This TCR beta chain is drawn from a study of neoadjuvant anti-PD-1 for oral cavity cancer. About the research overall: Patients mostly received three to four biweekly nivolumab doses at 3 mg/kg before surgery.

The CDR3 has 14 residues. The ends were cut back, 3 bases at V and 1 base at J, with 7 bases in the middle. Germline V gene data show CDR1 as MDHEN and CDR2 as SYDVKM. Of note for this clone: Antigen unknown.

Study-wide results and limits: After neoadjuvant nivolumab, PBMC T cell clonality was significantly higher in non-responders than responders.

Sequencing was performed with immunoSEQ multiplex PCR; in TCRdb, only in-frame clones are kept and a portion is missing. The sample has approximately 8,000 clones; 50% to 80% are singletons. Specified time point: after neoadjuvant nivolumab, at surgical resection. Patients had newly diagnosed, untreated stage II-IVA oral cavity squamous cell carcinoma. The gene calls are TRBV28 and TRBJ1-5; no reliable D call. The sequencing used PBMCs, collected after nivolumab (anti-PD-1) treatment. The TCR sequence derives from a person between 40 and 79 years old with oral cavity squamous cell carcinoma. The CDR3: CASSFVHSNQPQHF. Written as DNA, the CDR3 is TGTGCCAGCAGTTTCGTGCACAGCAATCAGCCCCAGCATTTT.